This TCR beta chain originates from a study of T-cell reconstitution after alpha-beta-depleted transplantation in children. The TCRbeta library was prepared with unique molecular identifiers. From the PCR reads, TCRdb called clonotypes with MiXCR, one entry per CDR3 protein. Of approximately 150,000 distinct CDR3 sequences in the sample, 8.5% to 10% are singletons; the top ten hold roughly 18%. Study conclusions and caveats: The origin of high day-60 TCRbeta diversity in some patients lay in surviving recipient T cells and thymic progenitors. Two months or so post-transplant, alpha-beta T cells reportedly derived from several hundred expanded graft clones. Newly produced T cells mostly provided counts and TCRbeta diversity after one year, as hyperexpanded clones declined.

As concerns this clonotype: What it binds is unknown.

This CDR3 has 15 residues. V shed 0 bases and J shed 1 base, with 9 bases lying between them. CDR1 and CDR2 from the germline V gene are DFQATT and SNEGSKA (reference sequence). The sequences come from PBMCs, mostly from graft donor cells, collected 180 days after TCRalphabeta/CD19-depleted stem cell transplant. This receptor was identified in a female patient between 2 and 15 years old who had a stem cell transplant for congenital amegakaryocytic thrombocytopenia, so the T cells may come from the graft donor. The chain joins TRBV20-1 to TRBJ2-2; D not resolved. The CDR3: CSAREAVKNTGELFF. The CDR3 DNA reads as TGCAGTGCTAGAGAGGCAGTGAAGAACACCGGGGAGCTGTTTTTT.